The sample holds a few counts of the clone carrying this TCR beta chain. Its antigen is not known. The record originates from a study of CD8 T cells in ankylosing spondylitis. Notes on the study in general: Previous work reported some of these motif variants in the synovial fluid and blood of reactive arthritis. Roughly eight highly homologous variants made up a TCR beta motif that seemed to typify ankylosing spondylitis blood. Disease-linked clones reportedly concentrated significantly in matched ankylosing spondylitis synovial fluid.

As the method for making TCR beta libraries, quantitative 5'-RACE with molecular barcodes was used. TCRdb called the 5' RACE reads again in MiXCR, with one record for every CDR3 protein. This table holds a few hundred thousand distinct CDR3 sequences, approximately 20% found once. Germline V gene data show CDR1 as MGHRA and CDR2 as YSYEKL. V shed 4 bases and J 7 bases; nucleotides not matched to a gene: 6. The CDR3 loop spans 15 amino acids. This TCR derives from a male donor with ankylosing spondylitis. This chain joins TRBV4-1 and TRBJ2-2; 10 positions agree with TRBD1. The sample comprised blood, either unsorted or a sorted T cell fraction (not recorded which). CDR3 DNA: TGCGCCAGCAGCCCTTTGGGACAGGGGATCGGGGAGCTGTTTTTT. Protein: CASSPLGQGIGELFF.